The sequence of this T cell receptor beta chain was determined in a study of blood T cell repertoires in COVID-19. Overall study: Acute-phase and convalescent COVID-19 samples originated in the United States, Italy and Spain. Sample material is recorded as cDNA or gDNA derived from T cells, B-cell-depleted T cells, or PBMCs.

This clone was seen a single time. How the authors handled the data: For nucleated cells, counts were estimated from reference gene primer amplification. Assay used: immunoSEQ multiplex PCR; TCRdb lists only in-frame clones, some missing. Clone size and V and J calls were adopted from that table, with D and trimming inferred from the DNA. The data contain 90,000 to 150,000 clones, over 75% of them singletons. The CDR3 has 18 residues. In germline, CDR1 is KGHDR, CDR2 SFDVKD. V dropped 4 bases and J dropped 0; count of bases not matched to a gene: 8. The sample consisted of peripheral blood. This clonotype was sampled from an older man with acute or convalescent COVID-19. V usage is TRBV24-1 and J usage is TRBJ2-2; 9 bases match TRBD2. The CDR3 is CATSDPGPSGANTGELFF. The CDR3 coding sequence is TGTGCCACCAGTGACCCCGGTCCTAGCGGGGCGAACACCGGGGAGCTGTTTTTT.